This is a list of T cell receptor beta chains from one sample in a study of cytomegalovirus exposure and HLA in healthy donors. Assay: immunoSEQ multiplex PCR; the TCRdb copy retains only in-frame clones and omits some. The data contain about 130,000 clones, 75% to 85% of them seen just once; the ten biggest clones take up 1.1% to 1.5%. The specimen sequenced was PBMCs. Receptor source: a woman between 40 and 55 years old in good health and CMV-seronegative. Each CDR3 is given with its conserved first and last residue. Each record gives: D gene, J gene, clone size, V gene, CDR3 protein, CDR3 DNA. The D gene is left open where the match is weak. Some rows mark clone size as missing; the rest say once, few, many or name a class of expanded clone.

>TRBD2|TRBJ2-7|.|TRBV11-2
CASSLTSGGTNQYF
TGTGCCAGCAGCTTAACTAGCGGGGGGACCAACCAGTACTTC
>.|TRBJ1-3|.|TRBV30
CAWSVGRGGNTIYF
TGTGCCTGGAGTGTGGGCCGAGGGGGAAACACCATATATTTT
>.|TRBJ2-4|.|TRBV7-3
CASSPTGGGPKNIQYF
TGTGCCAGCAGTCCCACCGGCGGAGGCCCTAAAAACATTCAGTACTTC
>TRBD1|TRBJ2-1|.|TRBV5-1
CASSPHLGQGMNEQFF
TGCGCCAGCAGCCCACACCTCGGACAGGGGATGAATGAGCAGTTCTTC
>TRBD2|TRBJ2-4|.|TRBV27
CASSIAGGLNIQYF
TGTGCCAGCAGTATAGCGGGGGGGCTGAACATTCAGTACTTC
>TRBD2|TRBJ2-5|.|TRBV5-1
CASSLESGGETQYF
TGCGCCAGCAGCTTGGAATCCGGGGGGGAGACCCAGTACTTC
>TRBD1|TRBJ1-2|.|TRBV5-1
CASSLGTGPSGYGYTF
TGCGCCAGCAGCTTGGGGACAGGGCCCAGCGGCTATGGCTACACCTTC
>.|TRBJ1-3|.|TRBV5-1
CASSLGASGNTIYF
TGCGCCAGCAGCTTGGGGGCCTCTGGAAACACCATATATTTT
>.|TRBJ1-4|once|TRBV29-1
CSVFPGSGQPGEKLFF
TGCAGCGTCTTTCCTGGATCCGGACAGCCGGGGGAAAAACTGTTTTTT
>.|TRBJ2-3|few|TRBV9
CASSVGGASTDTQYF
TGTGCCAGCAGCGTAGGCGGGGCTAGCACAGATACGCAGTATTTT
>.|TRBJ2-6|.|TRBV4-2
CASSQSGSGANVLTF
TGTGCCAGCAGCCAAAGCGGCTCTGGGGCCAACGTCCTGACTTTC
>TRBD1|TRBJ1-2|.|TRBV28
CASSRGQGVHGYTF
TGTGCCAGCAGCCGCGGACAGGGTGTTCATGGCTACACCTTC
>.|TRBJ1-1|few|TRBV4-1
CASSQVRGVYSGAEAFF
TGCGCCAGCAGCCAAGTCCGTGGGGTGTATTCCGGGGCTGAAGCTTTCTTT
>.|TRBJ1-2|few|TRBV5-6
CASSLLGDGIGYTF
TGTGCCAGCAGCTTGCTCGGGGATGGGATTGGCTACACCTTC
>TRBD1|TRBJ1-1|.|TRBV6-1
CATKGQGANEAFF
TGTGCCACCAAGGGACAGGGGGCGAATGAAGCTTTCTTT
>TRBD1|TRBJ1-2|.|TRBV23-1
CASSQSADRGKGYTF
TGCGCCAGCAGTCAATCCGCAGACAGGGGGAAAGGCTACACCTTC
>.|TRBJ1-2|.|TRBV28
CASSSRRQFGYTF
TGTGCCAGCAGTTCCCGACGACAGTTTGGCTACACCTTC
>.|TRBJ1-2|once|TRBV28
CASTGAVFYTF
TGTGCCAGCACAGGGGCAGTTTTCTACACCTTC
>TRBD1|TRBJ2-7|.|TRBV19
CASSNTGVGYEQYF
TGTGCCAGTAGTAACACAGGGGTCGGTTACGAGCAGTACTTC
>TRBD2|TRBJ2-3|.|TRBV12-5
CASALRGDTDTQYF
TGTGCTAGTGCCCTTCGGGGGGACACAGATACGCAGTATTTT
>.|TRBJ2-7|.|TRBV29-1
CSVETGIRYEQYF
TGCAGCGTTGAGACGGGGATCCGCTACGAGCAGTACTTC
>.|TRBJ2-1|few|TRBV30
CAWSSNDNEQFF
TGTGCCTGGAGTTCTAACGACAATGAGCAGTTCTTC
>.|TRBJ1-1|.|TRBV7-9
CASSIPVNLQNTEAFF
TGTGCCAGCAGCATACCAGTAAATCTCCAGAACACTGAAGCTTTCTTT
>TRBD1|TRBJ1-1|.|TRBV7-3
CASSEGTVNTEAFF
TGTGCCAGCAGCGAAGGGACAGTGAACACTGAAGCTTTCTTT
>.|TRBJ2-7|.|TRBV6-5
CASSYGASRRYEQYF
TGTGCCAGCAGTTACGGGGCCTCACGTCGATACGAGCAGTACTTC
>TRBD1|TRBJ2-4|.|TRBV2
CASSEGLGTVKAKNIQYF
TGTGCCAGCAGTGAAGGGTTGGGGACAGTCAAAGCCAAAAACATTCAGTACTTC
>TRBD1|TRBJ1-6|few|TRBV10-3
CAISSRTGVMSSPLHF
TGTGCCATCAGCTCCAGAACAGGGGTGATGAGTTCACCCCTCCACTTT
>TRBD1|TRBJ2-7|.|TRBV4-1
CASSQIPGQLYEQYF
TGCGCCAGCAGCCAAATCCCGGGACAGCTGTACGAGCAGTACTTC
>TRBD2|TRBJ2-3|.|TRBV19
CASSIGTSGGTDTQYF
TGTGCCAGTAGTATCGGGACTAGCGGGGGAACAGATACGCAGTATTTT
>.|TRBJ2-7|.|TRBV5-6
CASSLRTLSSYEQYF
TGTGCCAGCAGCTTGCGGACACTGAGCTCCTACGAGCAGTACTTC
>.|TRBJ1-1|.|TRBV15
CATSRDANSPTEAFF
TGTGCCACCAGCAGAGATGCAAATAGCCCCACTGAAGCTTTCTTT
>.|TRBJ1-1|once|TRBV5-1
CASSLAPDMNTEAFF
TGCGCCAGCAGCTTGGCCCCGGACATGAACACTGAAGCTTTCTTT
>.|TRBJ1-1|.|TRBV5-4
CASSLELRTVTEAFF
TGTGCCAGCAGCTTGGAACTGAGGACAGTCACTGAAGCTTTCTTT
>TRBD2|TRBJ2-5|few|TRBV9
CASSAGEGLGQETQYF
TGTGCCAGCAGCGCTGGGGAGGGACTGGGACAAGAGACCCAGTACTTC
>TRBD2|TRBJ2-1|.|TRBV29-1
CSDISGGPYNEQFF
TGCAGCGATATTAGCGGGGGGCCCTACAATGAGCAGTTCTTC
>TRBD2|TRBJ2-2|.|TRBV14
CASKRDWELFF
TGTGCCAGCAAGCGGGATTGGGAGCTGTTTTTT
>.|TRBJ1-3|.|TRBV2
CASGGGSGNTIYF
TGTGCCAGCGGGGGGGGCTCTGGAAACACCATATATTTT